This T cell receptor (beta chain) was captured in a study of T cells in Graves' hyperthyroidism and ophthalmopathy. Study-level findings and limits: Most thyroid clonotypes expanded above 0.001 were also detected in blood.

This CDR3 has 12 residues. Germline values: CDR1 SGHAT, CDR2 FQDESV (reference sequence). On this clonotype: Its antigen is unknown. A much larger clonotype is one base distant, so this may be a read error.

Amplified regions were TCR beta CDR3 sequences from RNA transcripts. The study used the HTBI primer set for a first-round RT-PCR of the TCR CDR3. TCRdb re-analysed the multiplex PCR reads in MiXCR, keeping a single row per CDR3 protein. The sample holds about 320,000 distinct CDR3 sequences, approximately 15% seen once. Patients counted as stable if ophthalmopathy did not develop within 18 months. Newly diagnosed hyperthyroidism, duration under 2 months, in patients aged 18 to 65. What was sequenced was blood. The sequence derives from a man aged 25-40 years with Graves' hyperthyroidism. The chain carries TRBV11-1 and TRBJ2-7; a weak D match, TRBD1 (5 bases). The DNA of the CDR3 is TGTGCCAGCAGCACCGGACACTACGGGCAGTACTTC. It translates to CASSTGHYGQYF.